One T cell receptor beta chain is described in this entry. The target of this receptor is not known. No much larger clone is present one base from it, and per-base qualities are unavailable. Participants in the prospective study were enrolled through a virtual design, were aged about 18 to 90 years, and lived in some 24 United States geographic areas. Cohort assignment in the prospective study relied on participant-reported clinical history from a screening survey and a study questionnaire. Recovered participants in ImmuneRACE Cohort 3 were defined as having two consecutive negative NP/OP PCR tests, clearance from a healthcare professional, or resolution of symptoms. Each participant in the prospective study had whole blood, serum and a nasopharyngeal or oropharyngeal swab collected by mobile phlebotomists. Additional blood draws and questionnaires over an approximately 2-month period could optionally be provided by prospective study participants. Before DNA extraction, prospective study blood samples were shipped either frozen or at room temperature.

The sample is drawn from a study of blood T cell repertoires in COVID-19 (dated by TCRdb to the early 2020s). Notes on the research overall: Collaborator samples came from the United States, Italy and Spain and covered acute and convalescent phases of COVID-19. Nearly every sample came with metadata listing a de-identified subject ID, COVID-19 status, age in years and sex. Deeply sampled blood TCRbeta repertoires from subjects exposed to, actively infected with, or recovered from COVID-19 were included in the dataset. The material from the prospective study consisted of cDNA or gDNA derived from T cells, B-cell-depleted T cells, or PBMCs. The repertoires were released in a freely available public database intended as a resource for research on the immune response to SARS-CoV-2. Where HLA class I and class II types were available, the types were taken from metadata supplied by the sample provider, not from assay-based typing. The samples were drawn from the first 160 participants of the ongoing ImmuneRACE study and from 1,254 subjects provided by 6 global collaborators. Study-wide findings and limitations: Clinical and demographic metadata were provided uncurated, with the amount varying by source and participant.

As encoded in the germline V gene (reference sequence), CDR1 is GTSNPN while CDR2 is SVGIG. The CDR3 starts with the cysteine, ends with the phenylalanine, and has 15 residues. The entry retains the CDR3 DNA only, 45 bases that are in frame from base 1. Trimming removed 3 bases from V and 5 bases from J; the gene matches leave 7 bases unexplained. TCRbeta CDR3 regions were amplified from genomic DNA by means of the immunoSEQ Assay, a bias-controlled multiplex PCR. As for the authors' bioinformatics: Nucleated cell counts per sample were estimated from amplification of reference gene primers within the assay. To quantify the absolute abundance of each unique TCRbeta CDR3 rearrangement, sequence reads were collapsed and filtered. For each sample, productive Simpson clonality was calculated as the square root of Simpson's diversity index across productive rearrangements. Here the immuneACCESS table is served through TCRdb, limited to in-frame sequences with V and J called. Missing clones are a known gap in these copies; in checked studies unresolved V genes cover under half, and the rest lacks a known reason. Clonal size and the V and J genes are those of that table, whereas D and trimming came from the DNA. This sample holds fewer than 150,000 clones; 83% were observed only once. The ten largest make up under 20% of the sample.

This TCR came from a man under 40 who had recovered from COVID-19. Sequencing was performed on PBMCs or T cells enriched from blood (not recorded which). The chain employs TRBV30 and TRBJ2-2, with 9 bases in between that match TRBD1. The DNA sequence is given as TGTGCCTGGAGCTTCCGGGACAGGGTAACCGGGGAGCTGTTTTTT. This encodes CAWSFRDRVTGELFF.